This T cell receptor (beta chain) was observed in a study of blood T cell repertoires in COVID-19. In the study overall: From the United States, Italy and Spain came samples of acute and convalescent COVID-19.

The protocol was immunoSEQ multiplex PCR, while the TCRdb copy is restricted to in-frame clones and leaves out a portion. This sample has about 190,000 clones; about 86% occur once, and the top ten carry just under 25%. This clonotype was obtained from a woman aged 40 to 50 in a cohort exposed to, infected with or recovered from COVID-19 (not recorded which). Sample: PBMCs or T cells enriched from blood (not recorded which).

Written as DNA, the CDR3 is TGTGCCAGCAGCCCCTACAGCGGAGAAGAGACCCAGTACTTC. It translates to CASSPYSGEETQYF. The chain has TRBV3-1 (or the pseudogene TRBV3-2) and TRBJ2-5; the D gene is possibly TRBD2 (5 bases). The CDR3 has 14 residues. Trimming took off 4 bases at V and 3 bases at J, with 12 bases between the two ends. Germline V gene data show CDR1 as LGHDT and CDR2 as YNNKEL (reference sequence).